Below are 28 T cell receptor beta chains sequenced from a single sample in a study of CD4+ T cells in melanoma. The protocol was immunoSEQ multiplex PCR, while the TCRdb copy is restricted to in-frame clones and leaves out a portion. The data hold more than 110,000 clones, with 92% observed a single time. These receptors were collected from a human donor with melanoma.

The V call is TRBV30, the J call TRBJ1-3; possible D gene TRBD1, 6 bases. The CDR3 covers 13 residues. With 1 base removed from V and 5 bases from J, the gap between germline ends came to 9 bases. Germline lookup yields CDR1 GTSNPN and CDR2 SVGIG (reference sequence). The CDR3 loop reads CAWSGTARNTIYF. The CDR3 DNA sequence: TGTGCCTGGAGTGGGACAGCGCGAAACACCATATATTTT.

The chain joins TRBV7-3 to TRBJ2-3; TRBD2 agrees at 13 bases. Trimming removed 4 bases from V and 2 bases from J; junction bases left unmatched: 3. CDR3 length: 16 residues. Germline V lookup: CDR1 SGHTA, CDR2 FQGTGA. CDR3 sequence: CASSSLAGGPTDTQYF. In DNA form, the CDR3 reads TGTGCCAGCAGCTCACTAGCGGGGGGGCCCACAGATACGCAGTATTTT. The full variable domain, with the rest looked up from reference TRBV7-3 and TRBJ2-3, is GAGVSQTPSNKVTEKGKYVELRCDPISGHTALYWYRQSLGQGPEFLIYFQGTGAADDSGLPNDRFFAVRPEGSVSTLKIQRTERGDSAVYLCASSSLAGGPTDTQYFGPGTRLTVL.

The V and J genes are TRBV5-4 and TRBJ2-3; D possibly matches TRBD1 or TRBD2 (5 bases each). This CDR3 region has 15 residues. From germline, CDR1 is SGHNT and CDR2 YYREEE (reference sequence). The CDR3 loop reads CATRRGTDQGDTQYF. In DNA, the CDR3 is TGTGCTACCAGACGTGGGACCGATCAGGGCGATACGCAGTATTTT.

This clone was seen just once. V gene TRBV5-1 combines with J gene TRBJ1-5; 7 bases align to TRBD1. V was clipped by 4 bases and J by 5 bases; unmatched bases: 9. Germline loops: CDR1 SGHRS, CDR2 YFSETQ. CDR3 size: 15 residues. Written as DNA, the CDR3 is TGCGCCAGCAGCCGCACAGGGGTGGGGGATCAGCCCCAGCATTTT. Protein sequence: CASSRTGVGDQPQHF.

J is TRBJ2-3 and V is TRBV11-2; 9 nucleotides match TRBD2. V was clipped by 5 bases and J by 0 bases; unmatched bases: 6. Germline loops: CDR1 SGHAT, CDR2 FQNNGV. The CDR3 is made up of 16 amino acids. The CDR3 loop is CASSRLAGFSTDTQYF. The CDR3 bases are TGTGCCAGCAGCAGGCTAGCGGGGTTTAGCACAGATACGCAGTATTTT.

The chain links TRBV9 to TRBJ2-7; either TRBD1 or TRBD2 may fit D (5 bases each). Trimming cost V 4 bases and J 3 bases, with 17 bases left between them. Germline values: CDR1 SGDLS, CDR2 YYNGEE. CDR3 size: 15 residues. CDR3 residues: CASSPGPGTRYEQYF. The DNA of the CDR3 is TGTGCCAGCAGCCCCGGCCCAGGGACCCGCTACGAGCAGTACTTC.

The V call is TRBV6-5, the J call TRBJ1-6; maybe TRBD1 (5 bases). Looked up from germline, CDR1 is MNHEY and CDR2 is SVGAGI. The CDR3 is made up of 14 amino acids. Trimming shortened V by 2 bases and J by 10 bases, and 12 bases separated the two germline ends. The CDR3 sequence: CASSYRQGTSPLHF. The CDR3 nucleotides read TGTGCCAGCAGTTACCGCCAGGGAACCTCACCCCTCCACTTT.

This chain joins TRBV2 and TRBJ2-1; TRBD2 matches 11 bases. Germline values: CDR1 SNHLY, CDR2 FYNNEI. The length of the CDR3 is 15 residues. Losses at the gene ends were 6 bases for V and 4 bases for J; bases not matched to a gene: 5. The CDR3, as DNA: TGTGCCAGCAGGGTAGCGGGGGGGCAGTACAATGAGCAGTTCTTC. Its translation: CASRVAGGQYNEQFF.

This clone appeared a few times. V is TRBV5-6 and J is TRBJ1-6, with 7 positions matching TRBD1. The V and J ends lost 2 bases and 10 bases, in that order; junction bases with no gene match: 12. This CDR3 is built from 16 residues. Germline CDR1 is SGHDT and CDR2 is YYEEEE. CDR3: CASSLTGTAHYSPLHF. CDR3 in DNA: TGTGCCAGCAGCTTAACCGGGACAGCGCACTACTCACCCCTCCACTTT.

The chain is built from TRBV7-8 and TRBJ1-1; the D gene is possibly TRBD1 (5 bases). The CDR3 runs to 15 residues. Germline V CDR1 and CDR2: SGHVS, FQNEAQ. Trimming pared 5 bases from V and 3 bases from J, leaving 16 bases between. The CDR3 sequence is CASSEEDRSYTEAFF. The CDR3 DNA sequence: TGTGCCAGCAGCGAAGAAGACAGATCCTACACTGAAGCTTTCTTT.

CDR3 in amino acids: CASSANQETQYF. For the CDR3, the DNA is TGCGCCAGCAGTGCAAACCAAGAGACCCAGTACTTC. The gene calls are TRBV10-1 and TRBJ2-5; D remains ambiguous. Per the germline V gene, CDR1 is WNHNN and CDR2 is SYGVQD (reference sequence). The CDR3 is made up of 12 amino acids. Trimming removed 4 bases at V and 0 bases at J, with 3 bases between.

The V and J genes are TRBV7-3 and TRBJ2-1; D is unresolved. Germline lookup yields CDR1 SGHTA and CDR2 FQGTGA. Trimming pared 3 bases from V and 10 bases from J, leaving 10 bases between. The CDR3 spans 12 residues. The CDR3 DNA reads TGTGCCAGCAGCTTTTACCCATGGGAGCAGTTCTTC. Protein product: CASSFYPWEQFF.

CDR3: CASSLGRAGGEKLFF. The CDR3 region has the DNA TGTGCCAGCAGTTTGGGAAGGGCAGGGGGCGAAAAACTGTTTTTT. V is TRBV28 and J is TRBJ1-4; 8 positions match TRBD1. The trim removed 3 bases at V and 8 bases at J, leaving 8 bases unmatched. The CDR3 contains 15 residues. Looked up from germline, CDR1 is MDHEN and CDR2 is SYDVKM.

The rearrangement uses TRBV6-5 and TRBJ2-5, with 7 bases matching TRBD1. CDR1 and CDR2 (germline): MNHEY, SVGAGI. The CDR3 totals 14 residues. V was clipped by 4 bases and J by 2 bases; unmatched bases: 4. In DNA, the CDR3 is TGTGCCAGCAGTTTACCGGGACAGCAAGAGACCCAGTACTTC. Amino acids: CASSLPGQQETQYF.

Points on this clone: This sample includes further DNA sequences coding for the same CDR3. The chain is built from TRBV2 and TRBJ2-7, with 7 bases identical to TRBD1. Trimming cost V 8 bases and J 0 bases; bases outside gene matches: 4. The germline gives CDR1 SNHLY, CDR2 FYNNEI. This CDR3 spans 13 amino acids. CDR3 amino acids: CASVRDSSYEQYF. The CDR3 DNA reads TGTGCCAGCGTCCGGGACAGCTCCTACGAGCAGTACTTC.

The J gene is TRBJ1-6, the V gene TRBV6-4, with no clear D. V was pared by 6 bases and J by 7 bases, with 16 bases between. From germline, CDR1 is MRHNA and CDR2 SNTAGT. The CDR3 is 15 residues long. CDR3 sequence (DNA): TGTGCCAGCAGATTGAGTGCGAACCTGAATTCACCCCTCCACTTT. This encodes CASRLSANLNSPLHF.

The sample holds one count of this clone. J is TRBJ1-4 and V is TRBV7-2, with D possibly matching TRBD1 (6 bases). Germline values: CDR1 SGHTA, CDR2 FQGNSA. CDR3 length equals 16 residues. V was pared by 3 bases and J by 4 bases, with 15 bases between. CDR3: CASSFGGARRNEKLFF. CDR3 nucleotide sequence: TGTGCCAGCAGCTTTGGGGGGGCGCGGCGTAATGAAAAACTGTTTTTT. Filled out from reference TRBV7-2 and TRBJ1-4, the complete variable domain reads GAGVSQSPSNKVTEKGKDVELRCDPISGHTALYWYRQSLGQGLEFLIYFQGNSAPDKSGLPSDRFSAERTGGSVSTLTIQRTQQEDSAVYLCASSFGGARRNEKLFFGSGTQLSVL.

The chain uses TRBV18 and TRBJ1-3; 10 nucleotides line up with TRBD1. Germline-derived CDR1 and CDR2 are KGHSH and LQKENI. V shed 5 bases and J 2 bases; nucleotides not matched to a gene: 3. This CDR3 has 15 amino acids. CDR3 DNA sequence: TGTGCCAGCTCAGAGACAGGGGGCCCTGGAAACACCATATATTTT. Amino acids: CASSETGGPGNTIYF.

The chain has TRBV5-6 and TRBJ1-4, with a weak D call TRBD1 (5 bases). CDR3 length: 14 residues. The V end was cut by 4 bases, the J end by 5 bases, with 12 bases between. The germline V gene has CDR1 SGHDT and CDR2 YYEEEE. CDR3 protein: CASSQGPRNEKLFF. CDR3 nucleotides: TGTGCCAGCAGCCAGGGCCCGCGGAATGAAAAACTGTTTTTT.

This clone was seen once. The CDR3 bases are TGTGCCAGCAGCGTAGATGGTGAGACCCAGTACTTC. It codes for CASSVDGETQYF. The chain recombines TRBV9 with TRBJ2-5; D gene ambiguous. Trimming left V 0 bases short and J 5 bases short, with 5 bases between. This CDR3 has 12 amino acids. Per germline, CDR1 SGDLS and CDR2 YYNGEE.

The sample holds one count of this clone. For the CDR3, the DNA is TGTGCCAGCAGCTTGGGACTAGCGGGGGGGTCCCGCGAGCAGTACTTC. Translated, it gives CASSLGLAGGSREQYF. The genes are TRBV5-6 and TRBJ2-7; 14 nucleotides line up with TRBD2. Germline V CDR1 and CDR2: SGHDT, YYEEEE. The J segment lost 6 bases and the V segment lost 0 bases, leaving 5 bases of the junction unmatched. CDR3 length equals 16 residues. Supplemented by reference TRBV5-6 and TRBJ2-7, the full variable domain reads DAGVTQSPTHLIKTRGQQVTLRCSPKSGHDTVSWYQQALGQGPQFIFQYYEEEERQRGNFPDRFSGHQFPNYSSELNVNALLLGDSALYLCASSLGLAGGSREQYFGPGTRLTVT.

This sequence joins TRBV6-1 and TRBJ2-7, with TRBD1 matching 9 bases. This CDR3 is 13 amino acids long. Germline CDR1 reads MNHNS; CDR2 reads SASEGT. Trimming at V came to 9 bases and at J to 5 bases, leaving 8 bases not matched to a gene. The CDR3 nucleotides read TGTGCCAGTATCGGACAGGGGAAGAACGAGCAGTACTTC. This codes for CASIGQGKNEQYF.

A few counts support this clone. The V call is TRBV6-1, the J call TRBJ1-5, with D uncertain. V shed 2 bases and J shed 7 bases, with 15 bases lying between them. Germline CDR1 reads MNHNS; CDR2 reads SASEGT. The CDR3 totals 15 residues. CDR3 loop: CASSEMTKGGQPQHF. CDR3 nucleotide sequence: TGTGCCAGCAGTGAAATGACGAAGGGAGGACAGCCCCAGCATTTT.

This chain connects TRBV6-1 to TRBJ2-7, with unresolved D. Germline assignment: CDR1 MNHNS and CDR2 SASEGT. This CDR3 region has 12 residues. Trimming stripped 1 base from V and 0 bases from J, with 1 base between. CDR3 coding DNA: TGTGCCAGCAGTGAAGTCTCCTACGAGCAGTACTTC. Translation: CASSEVSYEQYF.

V usage is TRBV6-4 and J usage is TRBJ1-6, with 7 bases aligning to TRBD1. The J segment lost 7 bases and the V segment lost 0 bases, leaving 0 bases of the junction unmatched. Germline lookup yields CDR1 MRHNA and CDR2 SNTAGT. The CDR3 runs to 14 residues. CDR3 nucleotides: TGTGCCAGCAGTGACTCAGGGGGCAATTCACCCCTCCACTTT. This gives the protein CASSDSGGNSPLHF.

V is TRBV15 and J is TRBJ2-7, with 7 bases aligning to TRBD1. The length of the CDR3 is 15 residues. With 5 bases clipped from V and 5 bases from J, the junction kept 12 bases outside the gene matches. Germline V CDR1 and CDR2: LNHNV, YYDKDF (reference sequence). This chain's CDR3 is CATSAQLDRRHEQYF. The CDR3 nucleotides are TGTGCCACCAGCGCCCAATTGGACAGGCGCCACGAGCAGTACTTC.

The chain couples TRBV5-1 to TRBJ1-2, with TRBD1 matching 8 bases. The CDR3 runs 16 residues. The V gene's germline CDR1 is SGHRS and CDR2 YFSETQ. The V and J ends lost 4 bases and 0 bases, in that order; junction bases with no gene match: 8. The CDR3 sequence: CASSEQPDRANYGYTF. CDR3 coding DNA: TGCGCCAGCAGCGAACAACCGGACAGGGCTAACTATGGCTACACCTTC.

The gene calls are TRBV9 and TRBJ2-4, with 9 bases fitting TRBD1. The CDR3 has 19 amino acids. From germline, CDR1 is SGDLS and CDR2 YYNGEE. After removal of 0 bases from V and 8 bases from J, the junction contained 18 bases not matched to a gene. The chain's CDR3 is CASSVGRGGTGIGQDIQYF. CDR3 sequence (DNA): TGTGCCAGCAGCGTAGGCCGAGGGGGGACAGGGATAGGGCAAGACATTCAGTACTTC.